These 9 T cell receptor beta chains were sequenced from one sample in a study of beta chain features in type 1 diabetes. The whole isolated RNA underwent reverse transcription, so sequencing captured expressed TCRB transcripts. Assay: immunoSEQ multiplex PCR; the TCRdb copy retains only in-frame clones and omits some. The data show roughly 14,000 clones, around two fifths seen once. Material: stem cell memory CD4+ T cells from blood. The receptors originated from a woman aged 40 to 50 in good health.

This clone was observed a single time. The chain links TRBV12-5 to TRBJ2-2, with a weak D call TRBD2 (6 bases). The CDR3 sequence is 18 residues long. Germline V gives CDR1 LGHNT, CDR2 FRNRAP. Trimming took off 0 bases at V and 7 bases at J, with 21 bases between the two ends. CDR3 region: CASGLVLAGGPRVGELFF. The CDR3 DNA is TGTGCTAGTGGTTTGGTACTAGCAGGCGGCCCTAGGGTCGGGGAGCTGTTTTTT.

In DNA form, the CDR3 reads TGCGCCAGCAGCTTACGACTAGCGGCAGACGGTGAGCAGTTCTTC. Its translation is CASSLRLAADGEQFF. The chain uses TRBV5-1 and TRBJ2-1; 9 nucleotides line up with TRBD2. Germline V CDR1 and CDR2: SGHRS, YFSETQ. V shed 2 bases, J shed 9 bases, and the junction held 9 bases outside the gene matches. The CDR3 loop spans 15 amino acids.

The chain is built from TRBV6-1 and TRBJ1-3, with a weak D call TRBD1 (6 bases). Germline-derived CDR1 and CDR2 are MNHNS and SASEGT. V was cut by 4 bases and J by 0 bases, with 16 bases left in between. The CDR3 has 17 amino acids. The CDR3 loop reads CASSAGTSGVSGNTIYF. The CDR3 DNA sequence: TGTGCCAGCAGTGCTGGGACCTCAGGGGTCTCTGGAAACACCATATATTTT.

V usage is TRBV27 and J usage is TRBJ2-7; 8 nucleotides agree with TRBD1. The trim removed 2 bases at V and 4 bases at J, leaving 7 bases unmatched. Per the germline V gene, CDR1 is MNHEY and CDR2 is SMNVEV (reference sequence). CDR3 length equals 15 residues. The CDR3, as DNA: TGTGCCAGCAGTTTAAGAGGGACAGGCCCTTACGAGCAGTACTTC. It specifies CASSLRGTGPYEQYF.

A few counts support this clone. This chain joins TRBV6-5 and TRBJ2-1; D gene unclear. With 5 bases removed from V and 4 bases from J, the gap between germline ends came to 3 bases. This CDR3 contains 11 residues. The germline V gene encodes CDR1 MNHEY and CDR2 SVGAGI. DNA of the CDR3: TGTGCCAGCAGTCCGTACAATGAGCAGTTCTTC. This gives the protein CASSPYNEQFF.

The chain has TRBV14 and TRBJ2-7, with a weak D call TRBD1 (7 bases). V was trimmed by 0 bases and J by 6 bases, leaving 18 bases between them. This CDR3 contains 16 residues. Germline CDR1 SGHDN, CDR2 FVKESK. CDR3 nucleotide sequence: TGTGCCAGCAGCCAAGAACGGTGGAGGGGGCAAGGCGAGCAGTACTTC. As protein: CASSQERWRGQGEQYF.

The chain carries TRBV2 and TRBJ1-3; no firm D call. Looked up from germline, CDR1 is SNHLY and CDR2 is FYNNEI. This CDR3 has 13 amino acids. V lost 6 bases and J lost 1, with 7 bases in between. This chain's CDR3 is CASRRVSGNTIYF. CDR3 DNA sequence: TGTGCCAGCAGGCGGGTATCTGGAAACACCATATATTTT.

J is TRBJ1-4 and V is TRBV15; the D gene is possibly TRBD1 (5 bases). Between the trimmed V and J ends, which lost 3 bases and 0 bases, there was a span of 11 bases. Germline CDR1 reads LNHNV; CDR2 reads YYDKDF (reference sequence). This CDR3 has 16 amino acids. For the CDR3, the DNA is TGTGCCACCAGCAGGGGGGAGGTACCAACTAATGAAAAACTGTTTTTT. This sequence encodes CATSRGEVPTNEKLFF.

V usage is TRBV4-3 and J usage is TRBJ1-4, with no clear D. Germline V lookup: CDR1 LGHNA, CDR2 YSLEER. With 0 bases removed from V and 0 bases from J, the gap between germline ends came to 14 bases. The CDR3 contains 18 residues. CDR3 coding DNA: TGCGCCAGCAGCCAAGAAACACGTGGTCGAACAACTAATGAAAAACTGTTTTTT. This encodes CASSQETRGRTTNEKLFF.